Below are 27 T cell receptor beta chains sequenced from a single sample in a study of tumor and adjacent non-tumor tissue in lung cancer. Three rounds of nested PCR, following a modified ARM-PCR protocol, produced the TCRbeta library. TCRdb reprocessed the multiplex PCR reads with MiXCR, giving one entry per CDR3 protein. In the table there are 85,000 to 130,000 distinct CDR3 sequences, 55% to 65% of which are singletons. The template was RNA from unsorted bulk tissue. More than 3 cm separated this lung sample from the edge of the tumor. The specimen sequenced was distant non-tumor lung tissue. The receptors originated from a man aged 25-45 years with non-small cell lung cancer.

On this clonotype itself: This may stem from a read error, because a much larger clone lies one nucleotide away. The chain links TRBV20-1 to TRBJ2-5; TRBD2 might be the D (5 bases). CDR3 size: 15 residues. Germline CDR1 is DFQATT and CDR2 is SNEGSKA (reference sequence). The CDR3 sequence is CSASSERALLEAQYF. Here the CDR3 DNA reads TGCAGTGCTTCCAGCGAGAGGGCCTTGTTAGAGGCCCAGTACTTC.

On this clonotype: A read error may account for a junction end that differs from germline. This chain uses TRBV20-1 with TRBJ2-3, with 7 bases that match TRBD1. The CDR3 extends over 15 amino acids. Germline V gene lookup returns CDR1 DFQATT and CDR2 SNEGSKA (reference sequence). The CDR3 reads CSARGDRRVTDAQYF. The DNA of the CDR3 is TGCAGTGCTAGAGGGGACAGAAGGGTGACAGATGCGCAGTATTTT.

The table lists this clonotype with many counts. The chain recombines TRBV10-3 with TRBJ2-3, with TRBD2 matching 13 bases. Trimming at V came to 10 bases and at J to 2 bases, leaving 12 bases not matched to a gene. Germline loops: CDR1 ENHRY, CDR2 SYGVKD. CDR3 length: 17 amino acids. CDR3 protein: CATQGGLAGAFTDTQYF. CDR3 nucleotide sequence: TGTGCCACCCAAGGTGGACTAGCGGGGGCCTTCACAGATACGCAGTATTTT.

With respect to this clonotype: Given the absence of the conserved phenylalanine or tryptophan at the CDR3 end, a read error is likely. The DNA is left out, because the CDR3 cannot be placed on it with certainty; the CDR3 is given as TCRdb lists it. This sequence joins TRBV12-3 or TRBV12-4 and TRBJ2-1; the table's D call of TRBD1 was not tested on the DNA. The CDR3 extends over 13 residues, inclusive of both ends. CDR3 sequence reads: CASSPGQTNERFL.

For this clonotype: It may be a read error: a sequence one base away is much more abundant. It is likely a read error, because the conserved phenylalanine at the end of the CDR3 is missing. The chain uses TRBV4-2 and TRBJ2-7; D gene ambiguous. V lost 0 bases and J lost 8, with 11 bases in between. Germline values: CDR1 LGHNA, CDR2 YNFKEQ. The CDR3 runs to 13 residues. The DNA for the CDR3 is TGTGCCAGCAGCCAAGATGGTCAGGTGAAGCAGTACCTC. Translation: CASSQDGQVKQYL.

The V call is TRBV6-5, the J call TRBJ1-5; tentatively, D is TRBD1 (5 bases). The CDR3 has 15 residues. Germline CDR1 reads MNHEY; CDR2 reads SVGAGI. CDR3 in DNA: TGTTCTAGCAGTTACTCCGGGGCGTTGGGTCAGCCCCAGCATTTT. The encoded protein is CSSSYSGALGQPQHF.

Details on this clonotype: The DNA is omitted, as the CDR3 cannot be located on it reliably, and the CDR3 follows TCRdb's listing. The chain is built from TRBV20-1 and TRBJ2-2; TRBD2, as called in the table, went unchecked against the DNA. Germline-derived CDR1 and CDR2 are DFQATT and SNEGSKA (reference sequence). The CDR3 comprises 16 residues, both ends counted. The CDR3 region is CSVRDISGGMPGSCFF.

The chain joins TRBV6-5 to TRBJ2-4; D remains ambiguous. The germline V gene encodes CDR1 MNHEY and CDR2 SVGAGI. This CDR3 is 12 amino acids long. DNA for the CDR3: TGTGTCAGTAGTTGCTCCGGCAACATTCAGTACTTC. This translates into CVSSCSGNIQYF.

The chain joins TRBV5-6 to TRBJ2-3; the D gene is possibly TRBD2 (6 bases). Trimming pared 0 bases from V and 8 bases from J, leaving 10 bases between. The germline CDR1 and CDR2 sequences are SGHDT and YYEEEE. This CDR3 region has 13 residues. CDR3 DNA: TGTGCCAGCAGCTTGGTTGGGGAGGCTACGCAGTATTTT. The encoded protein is CASSLVGEATQYF.

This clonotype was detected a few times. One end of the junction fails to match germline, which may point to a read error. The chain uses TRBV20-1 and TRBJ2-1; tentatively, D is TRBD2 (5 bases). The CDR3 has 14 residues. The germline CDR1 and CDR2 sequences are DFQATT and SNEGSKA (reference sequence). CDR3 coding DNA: TGCAGTACTAGAGATCTGTTGAGCTACAATGAGCAGTTCTTC. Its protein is CSTRDLLSYNEQFF.

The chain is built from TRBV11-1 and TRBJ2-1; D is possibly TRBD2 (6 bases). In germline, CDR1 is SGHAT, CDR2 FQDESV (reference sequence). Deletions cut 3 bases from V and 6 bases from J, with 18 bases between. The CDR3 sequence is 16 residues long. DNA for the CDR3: TGTGCCAGCAGCTTTATGGGTCTAGCGAGGATCAATGAGCAGTTCTTC. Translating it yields CASSFMGLARINEQFF.

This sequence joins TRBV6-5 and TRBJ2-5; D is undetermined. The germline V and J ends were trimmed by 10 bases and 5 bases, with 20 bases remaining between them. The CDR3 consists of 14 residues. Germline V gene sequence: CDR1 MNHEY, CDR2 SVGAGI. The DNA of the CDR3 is TGTGCCATGTGTTACTCGGCAGATCCCGAGACCCAGTACTTC. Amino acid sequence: CAMCYSADPETQYF.

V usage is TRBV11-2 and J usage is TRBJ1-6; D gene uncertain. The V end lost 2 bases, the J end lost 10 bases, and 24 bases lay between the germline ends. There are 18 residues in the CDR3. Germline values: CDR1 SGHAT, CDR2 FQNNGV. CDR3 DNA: TGTGCCAGCAGCTTATCCCCCGTCGGCTTGGCGGGTGGCTCACCCCTCCACTTT. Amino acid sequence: CASSLSPVGLAGGSPLHF. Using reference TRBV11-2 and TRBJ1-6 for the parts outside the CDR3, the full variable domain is EAGVAQSPRYKIIEKRQSVAFWCNPISGHATLYWYQQILGQGPKLLIQFQNNGVVDDSQLPKDRFSAERLKGVDSTLKIQPAKLEDSAVYLCASSLSPVGLAGGSPLHFGNGTRLTVT.

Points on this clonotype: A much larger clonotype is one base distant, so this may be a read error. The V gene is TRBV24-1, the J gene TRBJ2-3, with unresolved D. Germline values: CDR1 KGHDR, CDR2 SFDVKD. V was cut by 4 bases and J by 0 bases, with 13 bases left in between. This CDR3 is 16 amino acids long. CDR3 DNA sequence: TGTGCCACCAGTGACCCGAGGTCAGATAGCACAGATACGCAGTATTTT. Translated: CATSDPRSDSTDTQYF.

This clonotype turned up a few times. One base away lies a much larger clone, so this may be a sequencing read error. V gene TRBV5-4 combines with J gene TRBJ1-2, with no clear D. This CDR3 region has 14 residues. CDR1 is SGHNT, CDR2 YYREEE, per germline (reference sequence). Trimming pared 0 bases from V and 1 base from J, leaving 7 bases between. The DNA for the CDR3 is TGTGCCAGCAGCTTGGGCAACAATAACTATGGCTACACCTTC. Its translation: CASSLGNNNYGYTF.

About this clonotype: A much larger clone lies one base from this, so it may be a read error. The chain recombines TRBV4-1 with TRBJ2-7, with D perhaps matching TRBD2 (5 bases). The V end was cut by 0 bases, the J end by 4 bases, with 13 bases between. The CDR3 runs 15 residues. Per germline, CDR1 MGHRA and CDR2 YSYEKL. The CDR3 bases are TGCGCCAGCAGCCAAGAGTCTAGCACAATGTACGAGCAGTACTTC. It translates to CASSQESSTMYEQYF.

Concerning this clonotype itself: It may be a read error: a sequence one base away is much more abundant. CDR3: CASSFVSYYEQFF. CDR3 in DNA: TGTGCCAGCAGTTTTGTCTCTTACTATGAGCAGTTCTTC. V gene TRBV12-3 or TRBV12-4 combines with J gene TRBJ2-1, with no clear D. This CDR3 spans 13 amino acids. Trimming cost V 3 bases and J 8 bases, with 11 bases left between them.

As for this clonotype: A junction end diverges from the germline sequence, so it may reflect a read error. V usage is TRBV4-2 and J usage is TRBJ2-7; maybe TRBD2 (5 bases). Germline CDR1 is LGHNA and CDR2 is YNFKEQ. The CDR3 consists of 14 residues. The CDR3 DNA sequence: TGTGTCAGCAGCCAAGGAGGCTCCAATCCCGAGCAGTACTTC. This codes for CVSSQGGSNPEQYF.

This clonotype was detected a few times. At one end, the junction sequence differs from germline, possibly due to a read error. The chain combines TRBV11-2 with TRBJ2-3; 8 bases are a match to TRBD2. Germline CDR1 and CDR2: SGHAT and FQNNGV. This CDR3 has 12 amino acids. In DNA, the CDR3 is TGTGTCAGCGGGAGTTACACAGATACGCAGTATTTT. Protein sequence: CVSGSYTDTQYF.

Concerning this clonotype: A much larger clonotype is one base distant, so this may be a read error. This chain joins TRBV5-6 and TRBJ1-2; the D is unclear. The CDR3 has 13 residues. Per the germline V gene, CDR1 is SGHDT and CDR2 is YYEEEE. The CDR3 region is CTSSLDTAFGYTF. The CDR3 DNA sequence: TGTACCAGCAGCCTAGATACAGCGTTTGGCTACACCTTC.

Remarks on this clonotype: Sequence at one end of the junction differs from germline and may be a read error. The CDR3 DNA reads TGTTCCAGCAGTTTGGGGCTGTCCCCCCACGAGCAGTACTTC. As protein: CSSSLGLSPHEQYF. V and J are TRBV12-3 or TRBV12-4 and TRBJ2-7; weak D call: TRBD1 (5 bases). This CDR3 contains 14 residues.

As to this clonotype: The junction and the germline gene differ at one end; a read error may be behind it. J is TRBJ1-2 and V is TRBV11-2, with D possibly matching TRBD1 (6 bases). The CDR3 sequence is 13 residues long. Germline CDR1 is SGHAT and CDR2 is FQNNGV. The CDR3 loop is CVSSRTESYGYTF. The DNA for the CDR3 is TGTGTCAGCAGCAGGACAGAATCATATGGCTACACCTTC.

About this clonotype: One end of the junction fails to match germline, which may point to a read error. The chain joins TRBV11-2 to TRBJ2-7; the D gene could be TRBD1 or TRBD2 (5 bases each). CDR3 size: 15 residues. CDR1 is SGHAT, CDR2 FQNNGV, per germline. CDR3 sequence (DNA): TGTGCCAGTAGCTTGGATGTGAGGGGATTTGACGAGCAGTACTTC. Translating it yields CASSLDVRGFDEQYF.

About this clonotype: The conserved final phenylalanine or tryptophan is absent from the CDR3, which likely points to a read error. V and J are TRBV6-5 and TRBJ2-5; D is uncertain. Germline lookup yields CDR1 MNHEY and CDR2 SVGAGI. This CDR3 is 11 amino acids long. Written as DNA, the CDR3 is TGTGCCATCAGTCTCTACGAGTCCCAGTACCTC. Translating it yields CAISLYESQYL.

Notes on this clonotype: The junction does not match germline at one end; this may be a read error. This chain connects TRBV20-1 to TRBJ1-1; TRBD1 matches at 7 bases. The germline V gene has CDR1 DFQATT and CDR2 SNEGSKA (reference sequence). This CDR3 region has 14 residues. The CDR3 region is CSASRQGGNTEAFF. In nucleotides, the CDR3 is TGCAGTGCCTCAAGACAGGGCGGGAACACTGAAGCCTTCTTT.

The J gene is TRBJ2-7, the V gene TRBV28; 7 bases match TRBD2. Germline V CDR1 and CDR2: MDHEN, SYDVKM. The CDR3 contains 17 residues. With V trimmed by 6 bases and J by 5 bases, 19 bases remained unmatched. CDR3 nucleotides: TGTGCCAGCAGCCTAGGGTCCCTCCCTAGCGGAACCCACGAGCAGTACTTC. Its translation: CASSLGSLPSGTHEQYF. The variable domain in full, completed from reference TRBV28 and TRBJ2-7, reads DVKVTQSSRYLVKRTGEKVFLECVQDMDHENMFWYRQDPGLGLRLIYFSYDVKMKEKGDIPEGYSVSREKKERFSLILESASTNQTSMYLCASSLGSLPSGTHEQYFGPGTRLTVT.

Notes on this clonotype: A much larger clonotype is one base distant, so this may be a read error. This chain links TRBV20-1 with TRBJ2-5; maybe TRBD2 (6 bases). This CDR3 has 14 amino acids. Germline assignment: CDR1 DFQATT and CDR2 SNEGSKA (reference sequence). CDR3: CSASLDYQQKTHYF. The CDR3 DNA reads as TGCAGTGCCTCTCTGGACTACCAGCAAAAGACCCATTACTTC.